Each of the 17 T cell receptor beta chains below was sequenced from the same sample in a study of low-dose radiotherapy and immunotherapy resistance in tumors. Specified time point: before trial treatment. TRAV- and TRBV-specific primers were used for first-strand cDNA, which covered alpha and beta chains. It was with a constant-region primer and a V-primer adapter that TCRs were amplified over 20 PCR cycles. TCRdb fed the reads into MiXCR, producing one record per CDR3 protein. The sample lists about 82,000 distinct CDR3 sequences; approximately 17% were seen once. The sequences come from PBMCs, collected before treatment. These receptors came from a male donor with prostate cancer.

This clonotype was recorded at least ten times. This chain uses TRBV9 with TRBJ2-2, with no clear D. In germline, CDR1 is SGDLS, CDR2 YYNGEE. The V end lost 1 base, the J end lost 2 bases, and 6 bases lay between the germline ends. The CDR3 has 14 amino acids. CDR3 in DNA: TGTGCCAGCAGCGTAACACAAAACACCGGGGAGCTGTTTTTT. This codes for CASSVTQNTGELFF.

There are many counts of this clonotype. The rearrangement links TRBV29-1 to TRBJ2-7; 7 nucleotides align to TRBD1. Germline V gene lookup returns CDR1 SQVTM and CDR2 ANQGSEA. The J segment lost 5 bases and the V segment lost 4 bases, leaving 2 bases of the junction unmatched. The CDR3 loop spans 11 amino acids. DNA of the CDR3: TGCAGCGTTGGGGACAGTAACGAGCAGTACTTC. Translated: CSVGDSNEQYF.

The chain joins TRBV5-1 to TRBJ2-1; TRBD2 might be the D (6 bases). CDR1 and CDR2 from the germline V gene are SGHRS and YFSETQ. The CDR3 is 14 residues long. V lost 5 bases to trimming and J lost 4 bases, with 13 bases between them. CDR3 protein: CASSWGVEYNEQFF. DNA for the CDR3: TGCGCCAGCAGTTGGGGGGTCGAGTACAATGAGCAGTTCTTC.

This clonotype has at least ten counts. The chain carries TRBV6-1 and TRBJ2-3; 7 nucleotides line up with TRBD2. Per the germline V gene, CDR1 is MNHNS and CDR2 is SASEGT. The CDR3 consists of 14 residues. V was clipped by 7 bases and J by 5 bases; unmatched bases: 9. CDR3 DNA sequence: TGTGCCAGCACTGCGGCGGCTAGCGGAGATACGCAGTATTTT. It yields the protein CASTAAASGDTQYF.

Sample share makes this clonotype medium-sized. The CDR3 region is CASGNRDEQYF. In nucleotides, the CDR3 is TGTGCCAGCGGAAACAGGGACGAGCAGTACTTC. The chain recombines TRBV5-6 with TRBJ2-7, with D perhaps TRBD1 (6 bases). The germline gives CDR1 SGHDT, CDR2 YYEEEE. The CDR3 has 11 residues. Trimming removed 7 bases at V and 5 bases at J, with 10 bases between. Combining the CDR3 with reference TRBV5-6 and TRBJ2-7 gives the whole variable domain DAGVTQSPTHLIKTRGQQVTLRCSPKSGHDTVSWYQQALGQGPQFIFQYYEEEERQRGNFPDRFSGHQFPNYSSELNVNALLLGDSALYLCASGNRDEQYFGPGTRLTVT.

This clonotype has a count of ten or more. V and J are TRBV5-1 and TRBJ2-7, with 10 bases identical to TRBD2. The CDR3 extends over 15 amino acids. Germline CDR1 and CDR2: SGHRS and YFSETQ. V was pared by 3 bases and J by 6 bases, with 9 bases of the junction left unmatched. CDR3 in DNA: TGCGCCAGCAGCTCTGCAGCGGGGGGGCCTAGCGAGCAGTACTTC. As protein: CASSSAAGGPSEQYF.

This clonotype was counted many times. The rearrangement links TRBV20-1 to TRBJ1-2; D is uncertain. The CDR3 runs to 12 residues. The V end lost 1 base, the J end lost 8 bases, and 11 bases lay between the germline ends. The germline V gene has CDR1 DFQATT and CDR2 SNEGSKA (reference sequence). The CDR3 region has the DNA TGCAGTGCTAGAGTGGCGGGATTCGGCTACACCTTC. Translation: CSARVAGFGYTF.

This clonotype was detected ten times or more. This sequence joins TRBV3-1 and TRBJ1-1; D ambiguous. The CDR3 runs to 13 residues. Trimming left V 1 base short and J 1 base short, with 4 bases between. Germline-derived CDR1 and CDR2 are LGHDT and YNNKEL (reference sequence). CDR3 DNA sequence: TGTGCCAGCAGCCAAGGCAGGAACACTGAAGCTTTCTTT. Its protein product is CASSQGRNTEAFF. Drawing the rest from reference TRBV3-1 and TRBJ1-1, the complete variable domain is DTAVSQTPKYLVTQMGNDKSIKCEQNLGHDTMYWYKQDSKKFLKIMFSYNNKELIINETVPNRFSPKSPDKAHLNLHINSLELGDSAVYFCASSQGRNTEAFFGQGTRLTVV.

This clonotype occurred many times. V usage is TRBV6-2 or TRBV6-3 and J usage is TRBJ2-1; TRBD2 matches 11 bases. J lost 8 bases, V lost 2 bases, and 11 bases had no gene match. The CDR3 is 17 amino acids. CDR1 is MNHEY, CDR2 SVGEGT, per germline. For the CDR3, the DNA is TGTGCCAGCAGTTACCCAGGGCTAGCGGGGGGCACCGATGAGCAGTTCTTC. Translated, it gives CASSYPGLAGGTDEQFF.

This sequence joins TRBV6-2 or TRBV6-3 and TRBJ2-7; perhaps D is TRBD1 or TRBD2 (5 bases each). Between the trimmed V and J ends, which lost 6 bases and 2 bases, there was a span of 14 bases. The CDR3 runs 14 residues. The germline V gene has CDR1 MNHEY and CDR2 SVGEGT. The CDR3 DNA sequence: TGTGCCAGCAGGGACGGGACCGCGACCTACGAGCAGTACTTC. This encodes CASRDGTATYEQYF.

Relative to its sample, this clonotype is medium-sized. The chain carries TRBV5-8 and TRBJ2-6, with 10 bases identical to TRBD1. Germline-derived CDR1 and CDR2 are SGHTS and YDEGEE. CDR3 length: 17 amino acids. The V gene end was trimmed by 4 bases and the J gene end by 2 bases; junction bases not matched to a gene: 6. CDR3 amino acids: CASSLGQGGAGANVLTF. In DNA form, the CDR3 reads TGTGCCAGCAGCCTAGGACAGGGGGGAGCTGGGGCCAACGTCCTGACTTTC.

This clonotype was found many times. The chain recombines TRBV20-1 with TRBJ2-5; D is uncertain. Trimming stripped 6 bases from V and 0 bases from J, with 14 bases between. From germline, CDR1 is DFQATT and CDR2 SNEGSKA (reference sequence). CDR3 length: 14 amino acids. The CDR3 DNA reads TGCAGTGCGAATACAGCGACAAACCAAGAGACCCAGTACTTC. Its protein product is CSANTATNQETQYF.

This clonotype was recorded many times. The chain joins TRBV3-1 to TRBJ1-3, with TRBD1 as a possible D gene (5 bases). The germline V gene encodes CDR1 LGHDT and CDR2 YNNKEL (reference sequence). V gave up 1 base and J gave up 2 bases, with 12 bases separating them. CDR3 length: 16 residues. The CDR3 reads CASSQARGATGNTIYF. The CDR3 region has the DNA TGTGCCAGCAGCCAAGCCCGTGGGGCTACTGGAAACACCATATATTTT.

Many counts were recorded for this clonotype. V and J are TRBV19 and TRBJ1-2; no firm D call. Trimming shortened V by 6 bases and J by 2 bases, and 4 bases separated the two germline ends. Germline assignment: CDR1 LNHDA and CDR2 SQIVND (reference sequence). The CDR3 covers 11 residues. The CDR3 here is CASRRNYGYTF. The CDR3 DNA sequence: TGTGCCAGTAGGCGGAACTATGGCTACACCTTC.

As regards this clonotype: It is likely a read error: a sequence one base away is far more abundant. J is TRBJ2-1 and V is TRBV5-4; TRBD2 matches 10 bases. The germline CDR1 and CDR2 sequences are SGHNT and YYREEE (reference sequence). This CDR3 spans 16 amino acids. With V trimmed by 0 bases and J by 13 bases, 13 bases remained unmatched. Here the CDR3 reads CASSLASGGALETQFF. The DNA for the CDR3 is TGTGCCAGCAGCTTGGCCAGCGGGGGGGCCCTGGAGACCCAGTTCTTC.

V and J are TRBV28 and TRBJ2-1; D not certain. Per germline, CDR1 MDHEN and CDR2 SYDVKM. This CDR3 has 15 amino acids. The V end was cut by 6 bases, the J end by 0 bases, with 12 bases between. The CDR3 DNA follows: TGTGCCAGCAGCCCTCTGGTGAGCTCCTACAATGAGCAGTTCTTC. It is translated as CASSPLVSSYNEQFF.

There are many counts of this clonotype. The J gene is TRBJ2-1, the V gene TRBV6-1; no definite D call. Germline-derived CDR1 and CDR2 are MNHNS and SASEGT. This CDR3 is 13 amino acids long. V lost 1 base and J lost 9, with 10 bases in between. CDR3 residues: CASSEGSFGEQFF. For the CDR3, the DNA is TGTGCCAGCAGTGAAGGTAGCTTCGGTGAGCAGTTCTTC.